This T cell receptor (beta chain) was sequenced in a study of blood T cell repertoires in COVID-19. About the study: PBMCs, B-cell-depleted T cells, or T cells provided the cDNA or gDNA that made up the material.

Some clones are missing from TCRdb's copy, which holds only in-frame ones; the method was immunoSEQ multiplex PCR. Of a few hundred thousand clones listed, approximately 88% are singletons. The CDR3 contains 16 residues. The V gene's germline CDR1 is LNHDA and CDR2 SQIVND (reference sequence). Deletions cut 0 bases from V and 3 bases from J, with 15 bases between. The sample was peripheral blood. The sequence was obtained from a woman aged 45-65 years with COVID-19, enrolled during active disease. The chain recombines TRBV19 with TRBJ2-7, with D perhaps TRBD1 (5 bases). The CDR3 loop is CASSIDLETVFYEQYF. The CDR3 DNA reads as TGTGCCAGTAGTATAGATCTTGAGACAGTTTTCTACGAGCAGTACTTC.